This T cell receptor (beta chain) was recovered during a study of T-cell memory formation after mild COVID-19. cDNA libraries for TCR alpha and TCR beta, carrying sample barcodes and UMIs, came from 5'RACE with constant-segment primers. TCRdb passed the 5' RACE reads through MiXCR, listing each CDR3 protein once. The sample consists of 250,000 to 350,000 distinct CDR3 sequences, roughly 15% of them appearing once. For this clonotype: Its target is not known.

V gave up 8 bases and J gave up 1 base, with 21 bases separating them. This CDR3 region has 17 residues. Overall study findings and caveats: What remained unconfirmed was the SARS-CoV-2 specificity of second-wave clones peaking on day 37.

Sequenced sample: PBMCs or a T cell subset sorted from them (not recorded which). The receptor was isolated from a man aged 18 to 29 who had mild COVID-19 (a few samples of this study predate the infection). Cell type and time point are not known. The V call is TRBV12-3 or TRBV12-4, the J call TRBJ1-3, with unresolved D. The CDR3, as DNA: TGTGCCAGCCAGGTACGCAGTCTCCTGGCTTCTGGAAACACCATATATTTT. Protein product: CASQVRSLLASGNTIYF.